What follows are 28 T cell receptor beta chains derived from one specimen sequenced in a study of post-analysis software for immune sequencing data. General observations from the study: In patients, roughly five TRBV segments were more frequent than in controls, with TRBV5-6, TRBV5-1 and TRBV20-1 among them.

No antigens are known for them. Presence of unique molecular identifiers characterized the TCR beta cDNA libraries. TCRdb fed the PCR reads into MiXCR, producing one record per CDR3 protein. Among around 440,000 distinct CDR3 sequences listed, 45% were seen once. Material for sequencing was blood. Source of these receptors: a girl aged 10 to 17 with multiple sclerosis.

In this sample, this clonotype turned up once. The chain joins TRBV7-3 to TRBJ2-3; D uncertain. The CDR3 runs to 14 residues. Trimming cost V 1 base and J 2 bases, with 7 bases left between them. Germline CDR1 SGHTA, CDR2 FQGTGA. The CDR3 loop is CASSLIGITDTQYF. Written as DNA, the CDR3 is TGTGCCAGCAGCTTAATCGGAATCACAGATACGCAGTATTTT. The complete variable domain, with remaining parts taken from reference TRBV7-3 and TRBJ2-3, reads GAGVSQTPSNKVTEKGKYVELRCDPISGHTALYWYRQSLGQGPEFLIYFQGTGAADDSGLPNDRFFAVRPEGSVSTLKIQRTERGDSAVYLCASSLIGITDTQYFGPGTRLTVL.

The rearrangement links TRBV20-1 to TRBJ2-1; D unclear. Per germline, CDR1 DFQATT and CDR2 SNEGSKA (reference sequence). This CDR3 comprises 12 residues. The V and J ends lost 7 bases and 3 bases respectively, with 10 bases between them. This chain's CDR3 is CSVDMRYNEQFF. In nucleotides, the CDR3 is TGCAGTGTCGACATGCGCTACAATGAGCAGTTCTTC.

The rearrangement uses TRBV5-6 and TRBJ2-3; the D is unclear. V was cut by 0 bases and J by 2 bases, with 7 bases left in between. CDR1 is SGHDT, CDR2 YYEEEE, per germline. There are 14 residues in the CDR3. CDR3 sequence reads: CASSLDAATDTQYF. The DNA for the CDR3 is TGTGCCAGCAGCTTGGATGCGGCCACAGATACGCAGTATTTT.

The chain recombines TRBV6-5 with TRBJ2-7; tentative D call: TRBD1 (6 bases). CDR1 is MNHEY and CDR2 is SVGAGI in the germline V gene. V lost 6 bases and J 3 bases, leaving 15 bases between the germline ends. The CDR3 loop spans 14 amino acids. The CDR3 nucleotides are TGTGCCAGCAGAACCCCAGGGGCCTTCTACGAGCAGTACTTC. It encodes CASRTPGAFYEQYF.

This clonotype was detected a few times. J is TRBJ2-1 and V is TRBV10-3; D is ambiguous. The V end lost 4 bases, the J end lost 7 bases, and 5 bases lay between the germline ends. CDR3 length equals 11 residues. The V gene's germline CDR1 is ENHRY and CDR2 SYGVKD. This chain's CDR3 is CAISGDNEQFF. In DNA form, the CDR3 reads TGTGCCATCAGTGGCGATAATGAGCAGTTCTTC.

The J gene is TRBJ1-2, the V gene TRBV20-1; no definite D call. The CDR3 is 14 residues long. V shed 8 bases and J shed 3 bases, with 19 bases lying between them. The germline CDR1 and CDR2 sequences are DFQATT and SNEGSKA (reference sequence). CDR3 protein: CSTTNAVRDYGYTF. As DNA, the CDR3 is TGCAGTACTACCAACGCAGTTCGGGACTATGGCTACACCTTC.

The V gene is TRBV7-3, the J gene TRBJ2-1; no firm D call. Germline loops: CDR1 SGHTA, CDR2 FQGTGA. This CDR3 has 12 amino acids. Trimming cost V 5 bases and J 8 bases, with 10 bases left between them. CDR3 region: CASSLEHDEQFF. CDR3 nucleotides: TGTGCCAGCAGCCTCGAACACGATGAGCAGTTCTTC.

The rearrangement links TRBV20-1 to TRBJ2-1, with D maybe TRBD2 (5 bases). The CDR3 has 14 amino acids. The V and J ends lost 6 bases and 7 bases respectively, with 19 bases between them. CDR1 and CDR2 from the germline V gene are DFQATT and SNEGSKA (reference sequence). The CDR3 DNA sequence: TGCAGTGCCACCGGAGGAACAGTACAGAATGAGCAGTTCTTC. Translated, it gives CSATGGTVQNEQFF.

V and J are TRBV20-1 and TRBJ2-2; 14 nucleotides line up with TRBD2. The germline gives CDR1 DFQATT, CDR2 SNEGSKA (reference sequence). The CDR3 length is 18 residues. With V trimmed by 6 bases and J by 3 bases, 12 bases remained unmatched. The CDR3 sequence is CSAAGTSGRAGHTGELFF. DNA for the CDR3: TGCAGTGCCGCCGGGACTAGCGGGAGAGCGGGGCACACCGGGGAGCTGTTTTTT.

V usage is TRBV6-5 and J usage is TRBJ2-7; 9 nucleotides match TRBD2. The V and J ends lost 5 bases and 0 bases, in that order; junction bases with no gene match: 5. Germline-derived CDR1 and CDR2 are MNHEY and SVGAGI. CDR3 length: 15 amino acids. CDR3 in amino acids: CASSHLSGGSYEQYF. The CDR3 DNA is TGTGCCAGCAGTCACCTTAGCGGGGGCTCCTACGAGCAGTACTTC.

This clonotype came up a few times. The CDR3: CASSLLSTESYEQYF. Written as DNA, the CDR3 is TGCGCCAGCAGCTTGCTATCGACAGAGTCCTACGAGCAGTACTTC. The V call is TRBV5-1, the J call TRBJ2-7; possibly TRBD1 for D (5 bases). Germline CDR1 is SGHRS and CDR2 is YFSETQ. The CDR3 consists of 15 residues. Trimming took 1 base from V and 1 from J, leaving 12 bases between them.

This chain uses TRBV4-1 with TRBJ2-6; D might be TRBD1 (6 bases). The CDR3 totals 20 residues. Germline CDR1 and CDR2: MGHRA and YSYEKL. V was trimmed by 5 bases and J by 1 base, leaving 24 bases between them. This CDR3 reads CASSYRQVSGNFSGANVLTF. CDR3 sequence (DNA): TGCGCCAGCAGCTACCGACAGGTCTCAGGGAATTTTTCTGGGGCCAACGTCCTGACTTTC.

J is TRBJ2-3 and V is TRBV20-1; a possible D gene is TRBD1 (5 bases). Germline lookup yields CDR1 DFQATT and CDR2 SNEGSKA (reference sequence). The CDR3 is made up of 15 amino acids. V was trimmed by 8 bases and J by 2 bases, leaving 20 bases between them. The CDR3 DNA sequence: TGCAGTAAAATCCAGCTCAACAGGCCCACAGATACGCAGTATTTT. Translated, it gives CSKIQLNRPTDTQYF.

This clonotype was observed at least ten times. The rearrangement uses TRBV5-1 and TRBJ1-2; TRBD1 is a possible D gene (6 bases). The CDR3 is made up of 13 amino acids. Germline CDR1 is SGHRS and CDR2 is YFSETQ. The V end lost 2 bases, the J end lost 7 bases, and 12 bases lay between the germline ends. CDR3 region: CASSLSGEGGYTF. The CDR3, as DNA: TGCGCCAGCAGCTTATCAGGGGAAGGTGGCTACACCTTC.

This clonotype appeared a few times. The J gene is TRBJ1-2, the V gene TRBV12-3 or TRBV12-4; 7 bases map to TRBD1. The CDR3 consists of 15 residues. The ends lost 5 bases at V and 1 base at J; junction bases unmatched: 7. The CDR3 is CASSPRTGLNYGYTF. In DNA, the CDR3 is TGTGCCAGCAGTCCTCGGACAGGTCTTAACTATGGCTACACCTTC.

This rearrangement joins TRBV5-5 to TRBJ2-1; D remains ambiguous. Trimming took off 2 bases at V and 8 bases at J, with 8 bases between the two ends. Germline CDR1 SGHKS, CDR2 YYEKEE (reference sequence). The CDR3 has 12 amino acids. The CDR3 loop reads CASSFQVDEQFF. CDR3 bases: TGTGCCAGCAGCTTTCAGGTGGATGAGCAGTTCTTC.

The CDR3 DNA is TGTGCCAGCAGCTTAGTACCGGACAGCTATGGCTACACCTTC. Translation gives CASSLVPDSYGYTF. The chain links TRBV7-2 to TRBJ1-2; D is possibly TRBD1 (6 bases). Per the germline V gene, CDR1 is SGHTA and CDR2 is FQGNSA. There are 14 residues in the CDR3. V gave up 1 base and J gave up 4 bases, with 10 bases separating them.

This chain links TRBV4-1 with TRBJ1-1, with 10 nucleotides matching TRBD1. This CDR3 is built from 14 residues. The trim removed 1 base at V and 8 bases at J, leaving 4 bases unmatched. CDR1 MGHRA and CDR2 YSYEKL come from the germline V gene. CDR3 nucleotides: TGCGCCAGCAGCCAAGGGGGACAGGGGAGCGAAGCTTTCTTT. Amino acid sequence: CASSQGGQGSEAFF.

This chain joins TRBV28 and TRBJ1-1, with 7 bases matching TRBD1. Unmatched junction bases numbered 7, after V lost 4 bases and J lost 5 bases. Per germline, CDR1 MDHEN and CDR2 SYDVKM. The CDR3 runs 14 residues. The CDR3 protein is CASSSGQPRTEAFF. The CDR3 DNA is TGTGCCAGCAGTTCGGGACAGCCTCGGACTGAAGCTTTCTTT.

The sample holds a few counts of this clonotype. The rearrangement links TRBV7-8 to TRBJ2-5; 12 nucleotides agree with TRBD2. Germline assignment: CDR1 SGHVS and CDR2 FQNEAQ. The CDR3 loop spans 16 amino acids. V lost 5 bases, J lost 1 base, and 5 bases stayed unmatched. In nucleotides, the CDR3 is TGTGCCAGCAGCCCCTGGACTAGCGGGGTCCAAGAGACCCAGTACTTC. Protein: CASSPWTSGVQETQYF. Full variable domain (outside the CDR3, taken from reference TRBV7-8 and TRBJ2-5): GAGVSQSPRYKVAKRGQDVALRCDPISGHVSLFWYQQALGQGPEFLTYFQNEAQLDKSGLPSDRFFAERPEGSVSTLKIQRTQQEDSAVYLCASSPWTSGVQETQYFGPGTRLLVL.

The rearrangement joins TRBV29-1 to TRBJ2-7; 8 positions agree with TRBD1. CDR1 and CDR2 from the germline V gene are SQVTM and ANQGSEA. This CDR3 has 16 amino acids. J was trimmed by 1 base and V by 5 bases; bases with no gene match: 13. DNA for the CDR3: TGCAGCGTTCTTTTTAATTTAGGACAGGGATCCTACGAGCAGTACTTC. Encoded protein: CSVLFNLGQGSYEQYF.

This chain joins TRBV6-5 and TRBJ1-2; TRBD1 matches at 9 bases. V lost 7 bases and J lost 3; bases outside the gene matches: 9. The length of the CDR3 is 15 residues. The germline CDR1 and CDR2 sequences are MNHEY and SVGAGI. DNA of the CDR3: TGTGCCAGCACCCGACCGGGACAGGGAGACTATGGCTACACCTTC. This codes for CASTRPGQGDYGYTF.

This clonotype has a handful of counts. The gene calls are TRBV3-1 and TRBJ2-7; 10 bases are a match to TRBD2. Germline trimming cut 4 bases from V and 8 bases from J; bases unmatched to any gene: 8. CDR1 is LGHDT and CDR2 is YNNKEL in the germline V gene (reference sequence). The CDR3 length is 14 residues. This CDR3 reads CASSLTSGTMQQYF. The DNA for the CDR3 is TGTGCCAGCAGCCTTACTAGCGGGACCATGCAGCAGTACTTC.

J is TRBJ2-7 and V is TRBV24-1; 7 bases match TRBD1. The CDR3 loop spans 15 amino acids. V lost 4 bases, J lost 5 bases, and 10 bases stayed unmatched. CDR1 is KGHDR and CDR2 is SFDVKD in the germline V gene. The CDR3: CATSDPDRESDEQYF. The CDR3 DNA is TGTGCCACCAGTGACCCAGACAGGGAGTCAGACGAGCAGTACTTC.

The chain joins TRBV28 to TRBJ2-1; 8 nucleotides agree with TRBD2. Unmatched junction bases numbered 8, after V lost 3 bases and J lost 10 bases. Germline CDR1 and CDR2: MDHEN and SYDVKM. The CDR3 has 14 residues. The CDR3 sequence: CASSLVSGRGEQFF. Written as DNA, the CDR3 is TGTGCCAGCAGTTTGGTAAGCGGGAGAGGCGAGCAGTTCTTC. Using reference TRBV28 and TRBJ2-1 for the parts outside the CDR3, the full variable domain is DVKVTQSSRYLVKRTGEKVFLECVQDMDHENMFWYRQDPGLGLRLIYFSYDVKMKEKGDIPEGYSVSREKKERFSLILESASTNQTSMYLCASSLVSGRGEQFFGPGTRLTVL.

The genes are TRBV7-8 and TRBJ2-4; D unclear. The CDR3 is 15 amino acids. V shed 1 base and J shed 3 bases, with 10 bases lying between them. CDR1 is SGHVS and CDR2 is FQNEAQ in the germline V gene. The CDR3 DNA reads TGTGCCAGCAGCTTAGAGGGCGGTGTCAAAAACATTCAGTACTTC. It yields the protein CASSLEGGVKNIQYF.

The rearrangement links TRBV24-1 to TRBJ2-3, with 8 positions matching TRBD1. Trimming took 5 bases from V and 4 from J; bases not matched to a gene: 7. Germline V gene data show CDR1 as KGHDR and CDR2 as SFDVKD. The CDR3 consists of 15 residues. As DNA, the CDR3 is TGTGCCACCAGTGCGACAGGGGTTGTGGCAGATACGCAGTATTTT. Translation: CATSATGVVADTQYF.

CDR3 in amino acids: CASSLAMGLSSYNEQFF. In nucleotides, the CDR3 is TGCGCCAGCAGCTTGGCCATGGGACTAAGCTCCTACAATGAGCAGTTCTTC. This chain joins TRBV5-1 and TRBJ2-1; 7 nucleotides match TRBD2. CDR1 SGHRS and CDR2 YFSETQ come from the germline V gene. The length of the CDR3 is 17 residues. V trimming: 0 bases; J trimming: 0 bases; junction bases outside the gene matches: 6.